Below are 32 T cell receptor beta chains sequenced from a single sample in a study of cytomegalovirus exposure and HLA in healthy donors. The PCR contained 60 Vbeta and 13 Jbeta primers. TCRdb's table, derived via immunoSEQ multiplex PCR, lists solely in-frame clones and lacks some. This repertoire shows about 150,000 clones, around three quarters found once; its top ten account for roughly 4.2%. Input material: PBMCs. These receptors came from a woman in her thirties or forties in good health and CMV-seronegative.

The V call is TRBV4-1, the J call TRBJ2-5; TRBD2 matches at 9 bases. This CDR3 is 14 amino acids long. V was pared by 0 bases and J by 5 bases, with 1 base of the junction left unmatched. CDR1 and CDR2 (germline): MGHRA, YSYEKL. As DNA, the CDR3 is TGCGCCAGCAGCCAAGAGGGACTAGCTGAGACCCAGTACTTC. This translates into CASSQEGLAETQYF.

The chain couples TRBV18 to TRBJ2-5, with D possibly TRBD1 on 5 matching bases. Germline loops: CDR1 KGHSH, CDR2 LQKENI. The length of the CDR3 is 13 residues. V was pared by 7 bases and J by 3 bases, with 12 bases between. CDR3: CASYRSLEETQYF. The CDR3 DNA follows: TGTGCCAGCTACAGGAGCCTAGAAGAGACCCAGTACTTC.

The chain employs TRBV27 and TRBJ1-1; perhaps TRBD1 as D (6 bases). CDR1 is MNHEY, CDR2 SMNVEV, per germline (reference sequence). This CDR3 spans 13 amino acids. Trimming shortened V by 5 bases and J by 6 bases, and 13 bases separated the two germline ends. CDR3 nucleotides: TGTGCCAGCAGTCAGGGACATGGCGCTGAAGCTTTCTTT. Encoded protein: CASSQGHGAEAFF.

Here the CDR3 reads CASSWGTSGDLGETQYF. In nucleotides, the CDR3 is TGCGCCAGCAGCTGGGGGACTAGCGGGGACCTGGGAGAGACCCAGTACTTC. The chain uses TRBV5-1 and TRBJ2-5, with 13 bases aligning to TRBD2. Trimming at V came to 3 bases and at J to 4 bases, leaving 9 bases not matched to a gene. The CDR3 contains 17 residues. Germline CDR1 reads SGHRS; CDR2 reads YFSETQ. Full variable domain (missing parts from reference TRBV5-1 and TRBJ2-5): KAGVTQTPRYLIKTRGQQVTLSCSPISGHRSVSWYQQTPGQGLQFLFEYFSETQRNKGNFPGRFSGRQFSNSRSEMNVSTLELGDSALYLCASSWGTSGDLGETQYFGPGTRLLVL.

The CDR3 reads CASRPQGEIYGYTF. The CDR3 DNA is TGTGCCAGCAGACCACAGGGGGAAATCTATGGCTACACCTTC. This chain connects TRBV6-1 to TRBJ1-2; 8 bases line up with TRBD1. The CDR3 covers 14 residues. CDR1 and CDR2 from the germline V gene are MNHNS and SASEGT. Losses at the gene ends were 6 bases for V and 4 bases for J; bases not matched to a gene: 7.

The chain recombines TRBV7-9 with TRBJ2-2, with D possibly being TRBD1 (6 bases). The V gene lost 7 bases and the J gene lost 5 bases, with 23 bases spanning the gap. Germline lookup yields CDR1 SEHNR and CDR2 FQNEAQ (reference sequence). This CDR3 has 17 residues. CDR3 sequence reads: CASTRSVGAGVTGELFF. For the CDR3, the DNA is TGTGCCAGCACCCGGTCAGTGGGGGCAGGAGTAACCGGGGAGCTGTTTTTT.

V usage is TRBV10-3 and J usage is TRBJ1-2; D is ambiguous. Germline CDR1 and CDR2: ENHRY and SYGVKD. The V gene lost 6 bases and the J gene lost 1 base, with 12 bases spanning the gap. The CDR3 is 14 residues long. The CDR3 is CAISNSRGNYGYTF. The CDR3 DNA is TGTGCCATCAGCAACAGTCGGGGTAACTATGGCTACACCTTC.

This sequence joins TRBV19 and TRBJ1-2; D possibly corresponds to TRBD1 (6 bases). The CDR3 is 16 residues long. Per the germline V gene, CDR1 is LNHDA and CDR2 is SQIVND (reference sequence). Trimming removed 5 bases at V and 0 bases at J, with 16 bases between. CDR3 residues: CASSARGGATNYGYTF. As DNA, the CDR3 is TGTGCCAGTAGTGCCCGAGGGGGGGCCACTAACTATGGCTACACCTTC.

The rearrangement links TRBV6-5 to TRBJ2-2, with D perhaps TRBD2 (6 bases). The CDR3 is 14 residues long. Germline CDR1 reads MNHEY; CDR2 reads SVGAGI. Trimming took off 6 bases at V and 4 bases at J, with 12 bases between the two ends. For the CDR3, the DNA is TGTGCCAGCAGCCGCGGGGCATCCACCGGGGAGCTGTTTTTT. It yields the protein CASSRGASTGELFF.

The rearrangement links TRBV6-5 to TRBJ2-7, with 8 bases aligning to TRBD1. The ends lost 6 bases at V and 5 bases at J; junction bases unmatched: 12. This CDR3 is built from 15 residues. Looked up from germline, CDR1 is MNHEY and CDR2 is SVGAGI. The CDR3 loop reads CASRPLTGGRHEQYF. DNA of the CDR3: TGTGCCAGCAGACCCCTTACAGGGGGTCGCCACGAGCAGTACTTC.

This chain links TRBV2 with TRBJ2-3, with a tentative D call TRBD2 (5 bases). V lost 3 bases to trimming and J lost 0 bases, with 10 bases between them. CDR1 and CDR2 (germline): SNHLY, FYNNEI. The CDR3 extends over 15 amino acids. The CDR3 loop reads CASSERAGSTDTQYF. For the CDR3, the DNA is TGTGCCAGCAGTGAGCGGGCGGGTAGCACAGATACGCAGTATTTT.

DNA for the CDR3: TGTGCCAGCACCCCGGGACTCTATGGCTACACCTTC. Translating it yields CASTPGLYGYTF. J is TRBJ1-2 and V is TRBV6-1; TRBD1 might be the D (5 bases). The CDR3 has 12 residues. V shed 7 bases and J shed 4 bases, with 10 bases lying between them. CDR1 is MNHNS, CDR2 SASEGT, per germline.

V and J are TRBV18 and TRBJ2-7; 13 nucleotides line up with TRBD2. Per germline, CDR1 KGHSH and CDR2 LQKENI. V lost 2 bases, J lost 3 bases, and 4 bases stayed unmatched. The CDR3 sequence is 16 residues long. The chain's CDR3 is CASSPTSGGAVYEQYF. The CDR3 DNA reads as TGTGCCAGCTCACCAACTAGCGGGGGGGCCGTCTACGAGCAGTACTTC.

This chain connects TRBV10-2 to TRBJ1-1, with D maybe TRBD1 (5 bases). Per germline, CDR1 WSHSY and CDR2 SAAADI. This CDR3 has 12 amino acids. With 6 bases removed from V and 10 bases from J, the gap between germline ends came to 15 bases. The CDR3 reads CASRNPGYGAFF. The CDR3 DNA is TGCGCCAGCAGAAACCCAGGGTATGGAGCTTTCTTT.

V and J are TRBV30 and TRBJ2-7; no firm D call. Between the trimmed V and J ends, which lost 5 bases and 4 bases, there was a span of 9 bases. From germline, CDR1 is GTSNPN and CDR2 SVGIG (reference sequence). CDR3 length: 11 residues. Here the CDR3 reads CAWQTLYEQYF. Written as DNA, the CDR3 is TGTGCCTGGCAGACACTGTACGAGCAGTACTTC. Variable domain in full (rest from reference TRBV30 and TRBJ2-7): SQTIHQWPATLVQPVGSPLSLECTVEGTSNPNLYWYRQAAGRGLQLLFYSVGIGQISSEVPQNLSASRPQDRQFILSSKKLLLSDSGFYLCAWQTLYEQYFGPGTRLTVT.

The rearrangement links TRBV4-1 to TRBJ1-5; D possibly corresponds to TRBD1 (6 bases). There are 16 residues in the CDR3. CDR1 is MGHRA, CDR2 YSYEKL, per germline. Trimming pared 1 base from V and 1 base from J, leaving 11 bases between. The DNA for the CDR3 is TGCGCCAGCAGCCAAGCCGGACAGCCCAGCAATCAGCCCCAGCATTTT. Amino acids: CASSQAGQPSNQPQHF.

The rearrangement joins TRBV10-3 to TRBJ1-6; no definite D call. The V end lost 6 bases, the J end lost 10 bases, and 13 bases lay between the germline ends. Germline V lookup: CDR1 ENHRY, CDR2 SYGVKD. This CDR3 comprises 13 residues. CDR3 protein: CAISGRGYSPLHF. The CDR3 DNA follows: TGTGCCATCAGCGGGCGGGGATACTCACCCCTCCACTTT.

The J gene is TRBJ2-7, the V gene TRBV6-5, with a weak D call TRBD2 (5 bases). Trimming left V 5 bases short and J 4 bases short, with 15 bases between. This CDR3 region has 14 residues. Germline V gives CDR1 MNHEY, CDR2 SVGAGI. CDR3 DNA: TGTGCCAGCAGTCTCGATGGGCTAGCTTACGAGCAGTACTTC. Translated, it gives CASSLDGLAYEQYF.

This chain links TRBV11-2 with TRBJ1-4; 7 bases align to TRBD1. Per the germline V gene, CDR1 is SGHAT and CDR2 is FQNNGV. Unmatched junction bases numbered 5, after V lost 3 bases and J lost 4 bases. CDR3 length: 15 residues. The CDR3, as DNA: TGTGCCAGCAGCTTGTCCAGGGGGTATAATGAAAAACTGTTTTTT. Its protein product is CASSLSRGYNEKLFF.

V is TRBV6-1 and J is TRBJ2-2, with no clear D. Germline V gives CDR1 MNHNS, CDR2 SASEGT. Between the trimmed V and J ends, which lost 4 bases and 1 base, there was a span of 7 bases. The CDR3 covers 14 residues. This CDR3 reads CASSGARNTGELFF. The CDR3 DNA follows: TGTGCCAGCAGTGGGGCCCGGAACACCGGGGAGCTGTTTTTT.

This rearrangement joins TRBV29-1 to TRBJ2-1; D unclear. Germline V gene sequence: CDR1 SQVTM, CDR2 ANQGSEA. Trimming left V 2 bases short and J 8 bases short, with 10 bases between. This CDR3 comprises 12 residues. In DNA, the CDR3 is TGCAGCGTTGAACGGTTTCTGGATGAGCAGTTCTTC. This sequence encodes CSVERFLDEQFF.

CDR3 in amino acids: CASSPLPGTYEQYF. The CDR3 region has the DNA TGCGCCAGCAGCCCCCTTCCAGGGACCTACGAGCAGTACTTC. The chain couples TRBV5-1 to TRBJ2-7, with D tentatively TRBD1 (5 bases). Trimming removed 4 bases from V and 2 bases from J, with 13 bases in between. CDR1 and CDR2 from the germline V gene are SGHRS and YFSETQ. CDR3 length equals 14 residues.

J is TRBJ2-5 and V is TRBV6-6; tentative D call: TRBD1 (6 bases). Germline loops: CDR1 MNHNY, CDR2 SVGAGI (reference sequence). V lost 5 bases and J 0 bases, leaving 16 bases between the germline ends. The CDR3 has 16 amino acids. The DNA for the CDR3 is TGTGCCAGCAGTCCAACACAGGGATCGTACCAAGAGACCCAGTACTTC. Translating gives CASSPTQGSYQETQYF.

DNA of the CDR3: TGTGCCAGCTCAATAAGACAGGGCGACGAGCAGTACTTC. Its translation: CASSIRQGDEQYF. The J gene is TRBJ2-7, the V gene TRBV18; TRBD1 agrees at 7 bases. J gave up 5 bases and V 5 bases, and 6 bases lay outside the gene matches. This CDR3 region has 13 residues. Germline assignment: CDR1 KGHSH and CDR2 LQKENI.

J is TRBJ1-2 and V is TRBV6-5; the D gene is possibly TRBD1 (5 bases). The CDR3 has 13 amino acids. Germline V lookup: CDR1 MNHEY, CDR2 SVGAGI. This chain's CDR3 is CVTSYRQALGYTF. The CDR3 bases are TGTGTCACCAGTTACAGGCAGGCTCTGGGCTACACCTTC.

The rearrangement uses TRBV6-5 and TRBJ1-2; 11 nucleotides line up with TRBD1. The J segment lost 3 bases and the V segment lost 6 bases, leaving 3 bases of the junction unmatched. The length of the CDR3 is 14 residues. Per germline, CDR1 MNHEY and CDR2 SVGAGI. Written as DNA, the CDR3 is TGTGCCAGCAGACGGACAGGGGGCGACTATGGCTACACCTTC. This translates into CASRRTGGDYGYTF.

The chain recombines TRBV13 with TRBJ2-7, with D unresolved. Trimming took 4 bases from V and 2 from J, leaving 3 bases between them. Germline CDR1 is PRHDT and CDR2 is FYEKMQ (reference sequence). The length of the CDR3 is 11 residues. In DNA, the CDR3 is TGTGCCAGCAGCTCAACCTACGAGCAGTACTTC. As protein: CASSSTYEQYF.

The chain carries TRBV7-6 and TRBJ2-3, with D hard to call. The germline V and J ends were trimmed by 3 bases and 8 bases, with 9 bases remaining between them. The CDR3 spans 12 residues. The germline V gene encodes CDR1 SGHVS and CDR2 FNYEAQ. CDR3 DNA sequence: TGTGCCAGCAGCTTTGAGGCACGTACGCAGTATTTT. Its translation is CASSFEARTQYF.

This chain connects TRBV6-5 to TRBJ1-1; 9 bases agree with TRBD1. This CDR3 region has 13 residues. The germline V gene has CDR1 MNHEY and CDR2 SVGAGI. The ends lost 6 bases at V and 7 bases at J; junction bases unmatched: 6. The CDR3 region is CASSGTGRVEAFF. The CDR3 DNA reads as TGTGCCAGCAGCGGGACAGGGAGGGTTGAAGCTTTCTTT.

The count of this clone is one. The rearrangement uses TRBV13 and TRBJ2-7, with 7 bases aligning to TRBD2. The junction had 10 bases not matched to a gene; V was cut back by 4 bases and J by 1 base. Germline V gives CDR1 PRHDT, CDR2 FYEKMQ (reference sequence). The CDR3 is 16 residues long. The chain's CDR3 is CASSSHGGGKSYEQYF. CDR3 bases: TGTGCCAGCAGCTCCCATGGGGGGGGGAAATCCTACGAGCAGTACTTC.

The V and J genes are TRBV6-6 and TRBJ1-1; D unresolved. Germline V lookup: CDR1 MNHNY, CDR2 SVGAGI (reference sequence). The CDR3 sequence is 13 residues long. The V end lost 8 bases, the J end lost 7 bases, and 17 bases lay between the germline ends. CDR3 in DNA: TGTGCCAGCCCCACCCTCCGGGGTGGTGAAGCTTTCTTT. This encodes CASPTLRGGEAFF.

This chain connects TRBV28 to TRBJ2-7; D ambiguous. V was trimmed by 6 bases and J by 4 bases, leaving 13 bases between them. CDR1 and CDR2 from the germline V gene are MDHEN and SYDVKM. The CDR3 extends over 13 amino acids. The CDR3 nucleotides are TGTGCCAGCAGGTTCTCGGCGACATACGAGCAGTACTTC. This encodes CASRFSATYEQYF.